This passage covers 24 T cell receptor beta chains from one sample sequenced in a study of technical replicates of blood from a handful of donors. TCRdb keeps only in-frame clones here, not all; method: immunoSEQ multiplex PCR. The sample carries fewer than 100,000 clones, about 94% recorded once. The sequenced sample was T cells isolated from PBMCs. Source of these receptors: a human donor in good health.

The rearrangement joins TRBV14 to TRBJ2-5; 10 bases are a match to TRBD1. The J segment lost 0 bases and the V segment lost 2 bases, leaving 3 bases of the junction unmatched. The germline V gene has CDR1 SGHDN and CDR2 FVKESK. The length of the CDR3 is 16 residues. In DNA form, the CDR3 reads TGTGCCAGCAGCCAAACGGGACAGGGGTACCAAGAGACCCAGTACTTC. Its translation: CASSQTGQGYQETQYF.

V is TRBV5-1 and J is TRBJ2-7, with D perhaps TRBD2 (6 bases). V shed 2 bases and J shed 4 bases, with 10 bases lying between them. Germline CDR1 reads SGHRS; CDR2 reads YFSETQ. The CDR3 contains 13 residues. As DNA, the CDR3 is TGCGCCAGCAGCTTAAGGAGCGGGTACGAGCAGTACTTC. Residues: CASSLRSGYEQYF.

The chain couples TRBV19 to TRBJ2-3, with D perhaps TRBD2 (5 bases). CDR1 and CDR2 (germline): LNHDA, SQIVND (reference sequence). CDR3 size: 13 residues. V was pared by 7 bases and J by 1 base, with 9 bases between. The CDR3 protein is CASTTGGTDTQYF. In DNA, the CDR3 is TGTGCCAGTACCACCGGGGGCACAGATACGCAGTATTTT.

This rearrangement joins TRBV4-3 to TRBJ2-2; D may be TRBD2 (6 bases). The V end was cut by 0 bases, the J end by 0 bases, with 11 bases between. Germline V gene lookup returns CDR1 LGHNA and CDR2 YSLEER. This CDR3 has 17 amino acids. CDR3 bases: TGCGCCAGCAGCCAAGATACGGTAGCGGCGAACACCGGGGAGCTGTTTTTT. Translated: CASSQDTVAANTGELFF.

This sequence joins TRBV5-4 and TRBJ2-1, with no clear D. The germline V gene encodes CDR1 SGHNT and CDR2 YYREEE (reference sequence). The CDR3 length is 12 residues. The ends were cut back, 3 bases at V and 13 bases at J, with 14 bases in the middle. This chain's CDR3 is CASSSGSVEQFF. CDR3 nucleotide sequence: TGTGCCAGCAGCTCCGGGTCAGTCGAACAGTTCTTC.

This clone was observed once. V gene TRBV11-2 combines with J gene TRBJ2-4; 7 positions match TRBD1. The J segment lost 8 bases and the V segment lost 4 bases, leaving 14 bases of the junction unmatched. CDR1 and CDR2 from the germline V gene are SGHAT and FQNNGV. This CDR3 is built from 16 residues. CDR3 sequence reads: CASSSEQGSLSDIQYF. The DNA of the CDR3 is TGTGCCAGCAGCTCTGAACAGGGGTCTCTTTCGGACATTCAGTACTTC.

This chain connects TRBV7-3 to TRBJ2-1; 7 bases agree with TRBD1. This CDR3 has 17 residues. Germline V CDR1 and CDR2: SGHTA, FQGTGA. With 0 bases clipped from V and 3 bases from J, the junction kept 8 bases outside the gene matches. CDR3 in DNA: TGTGCCAGCAGCTTAACGCCCCCGGGACAGAACTACAATGAGCAGTTCTTC. It codes for CASSLTPPGQNYNEQFF.

V usage is TRBV21-1 and J usage is TRBJ2-7; the table's TRBD2 call for D was not verified on the DNA. TRBV21-1 is reported as a pseudogene. The CDR3 covers 16 residues. CDR3: CASSKETLAEIYEQYF. The CDR3 DNA sequence: TGTGCCAGCAGCAAAGAAACTTTAGCGGAGATCTACGAGCAGTACTTC.

The chain employs TRBV7-3 and TRBJ1-1; possible D gene TRBD1, 5 bases. The CDR3 is 15 residues long. Germline V gene data show CDR1 as SGHTA and CDR2 as FQGTGA. Trimming cost V 0 bases and J 9 bases, with 17 bases left between them. CDR3 nucleotide sequence: TGTGCCAGCAGCTTAACCCACGACAGAACCAACCAAGCTTTCTTT. Translating it yields CASSLTHDRTNQAFF.

The gene calls are TRBV4-1 and TRBJ1-1, with D perhaps matching TRBD1 (5 bases). The V and J ends lost 2 bases and 1 base respectively, with 11 bases between them. The CDR3 contains 15 residues. The germline CDR1 and CDR2 sequences are MGHRA and YSYEKL. The CDR3 nucleotides are TGCGCCAGCAGCCAATTTGGGGCACCGAACACTGAAGCTTTCTTT. Amino acids: CASSQFGAPNTEAFF.

The J gene is TRBJ1-2, the V gene TRBV7-8, with 8 nucleotides matching TRBD1. The CDR3 is 16 amino acids. Germline V gene lookup returns CDR1 SGHVS and CDR2 FQNEAQ. V trimming: 2 bases; J trimming: 1 base; junction bases outside the gene matches: 6. The CDR3 DNA reads as TGTGCCAGCAGCTTAAACGGACAGGGAATTAACTATGGCTACACCTTC. Its translation is CASSLNGQGINYGYTF.

The chain joins TRBV2 to TRBJ2-1; 10 nucleotides agree with TRBD1. Germline V lookup: CDR1 SNHLY, CDR2 FYNNEI. The V segment lost 0 bases and the J segment 7 bases; nucleotides outside the gene matches: 15. The CDR3 spans 19 residues. The CDR3 reads CASSEALHGDRGRLNEQFF. CDR3 coding DNA: TGTGCCAGCAGTGAAGCGCTTCATGGAGACAGGGGGCGCTTAAATGAGCAGTTCTTC.

The chain recombines TRBV5-6 with TRBJ2-7; D gene uncertain. The CDR3 spans 14 residues. V lost 1 base and J 0 bases, leaving 8 bases between the germline ends. CDR1 is SGHDT and CDR2 is YYEEEE in the germline V gene. Here the CDR3 DNA reads TGTGCCAGCAGCTTGTTGGCCAGCTCCTACGAGCAGTACTTC. Translating it yields CASSLLASSYEQYF.

This clone has only one observation. V gene TRBV6-5 combines with J gene TRBJ1-1; D call uncertain. The CDR3 is 11 residues long. V was cut by 6 bases and J by 8 bases, with 10 bases left in between. CDR1 is MNHEY and CDR2 is SVGAGI in the germline V gene. The CDR3 protein is CASSRLGEAFF. CDR3 bases: TGTGCCAGCAGCAGGCTTGGGGAAGCTTTCTTT.

The rearrangement links TRBV23-1 to TRBJ2-1; maybe TRBD2 (6 bases). TRBV23-1 is designated an ORF whose function remains uncertain. V was trimmed by 8 bases and J by 4 bases, leaving 12 bases between them. There are 13 residues in the CDR3. CDR3 sequence (DNA): TGCGCCAGCCCGAGAGGGAGGTACAATGAGCAGTTCTTC. Residues: CASPRGRYNEQFF.

The V and J genes are TRBV19 and TRBJ1-2; 8 positions match TRBD1. Trimming cost V 3 bases and J 2 bases; bases outside gene matches: 11. Germline V gene data show CDR1 as LNHDA and CDR2 as SQIVND (reference sequence). The CDR3 runs to 17 residues. The CDR3 DNA is TGTGCCAGTAGTATCCCGCTTCCGGGACAGGACAACTATGGCTACACCTTC. Amino acid sequence: CASSIPLPGQDNYGYTF.

The rearrangement links TRBV7-2 to TRBJ2-6; TRBD1 matches at 9 bases. Germline V gene data show CDR1 as SGHTA and CDR2 as FQGNSA. The CDR3 has 19 amino acids. V lost 3 bases, J lost 0 bases, and 9 bases stayed unmatched. DNA of the CDR3: TGTGCCAGCAGCTTTAGTACGGGACAGGGCTACTCTGGGGCCAACGTCCTGACTTTC. The encoded protein is CASSFSTGQGYSGANVLTF.

This chain links TRBV14 with TRBJ2-7; tentatively, D is TRBD2 (5 bases). The V end lost 7 bases, the J end lost 0 bases, and 13 bases lay between the germline ends. The CDR3 loop spans 14 amino acids. Germline V gene data show CDR1 as SGHDN and CDR2 as FVKESK. CDR3 DNA sequence: TGTGCCAGCACCCAGCAGGAGGACTCCTACGAGCAGTACTTC. It translates to CASTQQEDSYEQYF.

The rearrangement links TRBV5-1 to TRBJ1-2; unclear D gene. Germline assignment: CDR1 SGHRS and CDR2 YFSETQ. Trimming pared 4 bases from V and 3 bases from J, leaving 10 bases between. The CDR3 is 13 residues long. CDR3 loop: CASSPERDYGYTF. CDR3 coding DNA: TGCGCCAGCAGCCCGGAGAGGGACTATGGCTACACCTTC.

The chain carries TRBV29-1 and TRBJ1-1; 8 positions match TRBD1. The V segment lost 6 bases and the J segment 3 bases; nucleotides outside the gene matches: 3. The CDR3 consists of 12 residues. CDR1 SQVTM and CDR2 ANQGSEA come from the germline V gene. This CDR3 reads CSVGQAYTEAFF. CDR3 nucleotide sequence: TGCAGCGTGGGACAGGCCTACACTGAAGCTTTCTTT.

This chain links TRBV11-3 with TRBJ2-7; TRBD1 aligns across 9 bases. The length of the CDR3 is 15 residues. Losses at the gene ends were 3 bases for V and 2 bases for J; bases not matched to a gene: 5. Germline V gene sequence: CDR1 SGHNT, CDR2 YENEEA. The CDR3 protein is CASSFRGQGPYEQYF. CDR3 nucleotide sequence: TGTGCCAGCAGCTTTAGGGGACAGGGACCCTACGAGCAGTACTTC.

This rearrangement joins TRBV5-8 to TRBJ1-6; D is perhaps TRBD1 (6 bases). This CDR3 is built from 15 residues. Germline V gene lookup returns CDR1 SGHTS and CDR2 YDEGEE. V was pared by 3 bases and J by 8 bases, with 15 bases between. The CDR3 region is CASSSRLQGYSPLHF. CDR3 nucleotide sequence: TGTGCCAGCAGCTCTAGGCTTCAGGGGTATTCACCCCTCCACTTT.

This chain connects TRBV6-4 to TRBJ1-5; TRBD1 might be the D (6 bases). Germline loops: CDR1 MRHNA, CDR2 SNTAGT. The CDR3 totals 15 residues. The germline V and J ends were trimmed by 2 bases and 7 bases, with 15 bases remaining between them. The CDR3 reads CASSDVTGSRQPQHF. The CDR3 nucleotides read TGTGCCAGCAGTGACGTCACAGGGTCTAGGCAGCCCCAGCATTTT.

The V gene is TRBV21-1, the J gene TRBJ2-7; the table names TRBD1, a call not compared with the DNA. TRBV21-1 is a documented pseudogene. The CDR3 runs 15 residues. CDR3 bases: TGTGCCAGCAGCAACCGGGACAGGAATTACTACGAGCAGTACTTC. Amino acid sequence: CASSNRDRNYYEQYF.